This T cell receptor beta chain was sequenced in a study of human T cells and chemical hapten exposure. Study-wide context: The sensitizer, 2% DPC, was used on around 2 cm by around 2 cm of upper inner arm skin.

The CDR3 covers 15 residues. Trimming pared 0 bases from V and 3 bases from J, leaving 9 bases between. CDR1 and CDR2 (germline): LGHDT, YNNKEL (reference sequence). The table lists this clonotype with many counts. Via MiXCR, TCRdb re-called the RACE reads, giving one row per CDR3 protein. This table has a few hundred thousand distinct CDR3 sequences, nearly 5% appearing once. Time point meaning: patch test 1, 2 weeks after DPC sensitization. Treatment reported: therapeutic diphenylcyclopropenone sensitization with weekly scalp DPC. Ahead of each patch test application, blood was drawn. People who gave samples had alopecia, were 18 to 70 years old, and were suitable for DPC.

This sequence originates from a woman aged 50 to 60 with alopecia areata. Some clones in this sample may be carry-over from other donors' samples. The chain uses TRBV3-1 and TRBJ1-3; D is uncertain. This sample comprised whole blood, obtained in connection with sensitization to the hapten diphenylcyclopropenone (DPC). CDR3 sequence reads: CASSQDHQVGNTIYF. The CDR3, as DNA: TGTGCCAGCAGCCAAGATCACCAGGTTGGAAACACCATATATTTT.